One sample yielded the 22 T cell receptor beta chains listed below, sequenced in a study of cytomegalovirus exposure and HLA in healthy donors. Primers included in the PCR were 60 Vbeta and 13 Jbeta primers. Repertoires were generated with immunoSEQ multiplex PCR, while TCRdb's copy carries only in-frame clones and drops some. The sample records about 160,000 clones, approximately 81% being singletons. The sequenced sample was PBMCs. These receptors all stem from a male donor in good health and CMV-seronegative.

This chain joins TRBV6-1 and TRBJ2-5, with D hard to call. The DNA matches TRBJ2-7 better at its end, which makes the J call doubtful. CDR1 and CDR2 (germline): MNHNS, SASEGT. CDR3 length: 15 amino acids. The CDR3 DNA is TGTGCCAGCAGTGAAGGGGTCTGGGCAACCTACGAGCAGTACTTC. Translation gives CASSEGVWATYEQYF.

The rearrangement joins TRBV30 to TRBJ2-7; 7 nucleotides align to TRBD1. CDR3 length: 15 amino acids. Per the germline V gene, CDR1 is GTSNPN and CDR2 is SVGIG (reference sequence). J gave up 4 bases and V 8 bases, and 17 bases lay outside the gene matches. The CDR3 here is CAGTNEGALMYEQYF. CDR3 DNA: TGTGCCGGAACGAACGAGGGGGCATTGATGTACGAGCAGTACTTC.

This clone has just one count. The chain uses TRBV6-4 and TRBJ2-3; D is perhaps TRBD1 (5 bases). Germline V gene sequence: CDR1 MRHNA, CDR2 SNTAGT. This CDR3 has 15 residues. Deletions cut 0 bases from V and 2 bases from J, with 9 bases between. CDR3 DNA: TGTGCCAGCAGTGACTCGAAACAGGCCACAGATACGCAGTATTTT. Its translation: CASSDSKQATDTQYF.

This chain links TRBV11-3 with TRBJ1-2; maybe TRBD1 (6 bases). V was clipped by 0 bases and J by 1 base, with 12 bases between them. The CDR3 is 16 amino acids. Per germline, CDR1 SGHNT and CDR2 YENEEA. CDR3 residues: CASSLDRTAFNYGYTF. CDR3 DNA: TGTGCCAGCAGCTTAGATAGGACAGCCTTTAACTATGGCTACACCTTC.

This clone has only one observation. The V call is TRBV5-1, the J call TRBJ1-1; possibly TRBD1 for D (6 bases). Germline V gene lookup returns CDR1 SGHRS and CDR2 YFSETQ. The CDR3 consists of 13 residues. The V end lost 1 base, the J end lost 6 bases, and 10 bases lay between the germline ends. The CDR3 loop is CASSLRGGPEAFF. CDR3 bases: TGCGCCAGCAGCTTGAGGGGGGGGCCTGAAGCTTTCTTT.

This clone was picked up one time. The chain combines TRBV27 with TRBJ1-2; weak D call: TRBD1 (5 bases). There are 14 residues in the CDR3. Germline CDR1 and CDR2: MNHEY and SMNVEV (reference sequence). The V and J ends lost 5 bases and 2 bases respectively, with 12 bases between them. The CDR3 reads CASSMTETNYGYTF. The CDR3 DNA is TGTGCCAGCAGTATGACAGAGACCAACTATGGCTACACCTTC.

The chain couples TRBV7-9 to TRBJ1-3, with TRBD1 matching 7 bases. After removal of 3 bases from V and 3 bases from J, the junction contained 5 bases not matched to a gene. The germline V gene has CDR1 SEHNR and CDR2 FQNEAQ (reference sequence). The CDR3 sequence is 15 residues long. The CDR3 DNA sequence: TGTGCCAGCAGCTTCAGGGGGTCCCTTGGAAACACCATATATTTT. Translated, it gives CASSFRGSLGNTIYF.

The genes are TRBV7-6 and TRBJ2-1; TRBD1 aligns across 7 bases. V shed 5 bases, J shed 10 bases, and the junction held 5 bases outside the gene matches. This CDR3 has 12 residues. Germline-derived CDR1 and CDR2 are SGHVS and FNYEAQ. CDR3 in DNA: TGTGCCAGCAGCGACCGGGACAGCGAGCAGTTCTTC. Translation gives CASSDRDSEQFF.

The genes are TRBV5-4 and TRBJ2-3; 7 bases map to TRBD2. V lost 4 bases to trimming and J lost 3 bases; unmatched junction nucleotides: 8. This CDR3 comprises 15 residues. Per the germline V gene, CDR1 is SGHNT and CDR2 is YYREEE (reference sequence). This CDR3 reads CASSNAGATTDTQYF. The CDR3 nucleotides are TGTGCCAGCAGCAATGCGGGAGCGACGACAGATACGCAGTATTTT.

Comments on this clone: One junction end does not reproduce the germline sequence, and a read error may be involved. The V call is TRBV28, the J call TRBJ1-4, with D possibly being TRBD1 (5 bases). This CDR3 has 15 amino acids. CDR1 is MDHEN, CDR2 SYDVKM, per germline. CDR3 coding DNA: TGTGCCAGCAGCTTATTGGGGGGTCGGCGGCCTAAACTGTTTTTT. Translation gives CASSLLGGRRPKLFF.

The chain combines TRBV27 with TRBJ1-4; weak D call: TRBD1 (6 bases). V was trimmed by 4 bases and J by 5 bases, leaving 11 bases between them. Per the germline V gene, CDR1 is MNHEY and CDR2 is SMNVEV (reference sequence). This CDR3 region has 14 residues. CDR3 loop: CASSYRGGNEKLFF. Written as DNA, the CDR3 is TGTGCCAGCAGTTATAGGGGGGGAAATGAAAAACTGTTTTTT. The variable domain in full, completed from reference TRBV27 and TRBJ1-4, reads EAQVTQNPRYLITVTGKKLTVTCSQNMNHEYMSWYRQDPGLGLRQIYYSMNVEVTDKGDVPEGYKVSRKEKRNFPLILESPSPNQTSLYFCASSYRGGNEKLFFGSGTQLSVL.

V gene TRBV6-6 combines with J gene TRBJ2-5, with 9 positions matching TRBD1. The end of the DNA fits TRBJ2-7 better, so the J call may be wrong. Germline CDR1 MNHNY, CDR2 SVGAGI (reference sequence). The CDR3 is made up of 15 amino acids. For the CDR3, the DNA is TGTGCCAGCAGAACTAACCGGACAGGGGCCTACGAGCAGTACTTC. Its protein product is CASRTNRTGAYEQYF.

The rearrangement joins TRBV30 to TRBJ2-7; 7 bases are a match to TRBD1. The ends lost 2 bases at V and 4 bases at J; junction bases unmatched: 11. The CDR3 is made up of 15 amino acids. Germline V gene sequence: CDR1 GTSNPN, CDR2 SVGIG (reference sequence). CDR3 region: CAWSSTRGLGYEQYF. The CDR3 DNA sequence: TGTGCCTGGAGTTCGACCAGGGGGTTGGGGTACGAGCAGTACTTC.

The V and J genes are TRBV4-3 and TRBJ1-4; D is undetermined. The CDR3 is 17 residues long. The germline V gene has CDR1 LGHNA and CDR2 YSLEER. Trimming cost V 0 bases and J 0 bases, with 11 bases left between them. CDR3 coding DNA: TGCGCCAGCAGCCAAGATTTGAGCATGGCAACTAATGAAAAACTGTTTTTT. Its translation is CASSQDLSMATNEKLFF.

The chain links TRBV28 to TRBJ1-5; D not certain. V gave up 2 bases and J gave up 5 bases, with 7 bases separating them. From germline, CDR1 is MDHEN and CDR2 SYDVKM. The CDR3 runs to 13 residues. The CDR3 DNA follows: TGTGCCAGCAGTTTACAGCGCGATCAGCCCCAGCATTTT. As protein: CASSLQRDQPQHF.

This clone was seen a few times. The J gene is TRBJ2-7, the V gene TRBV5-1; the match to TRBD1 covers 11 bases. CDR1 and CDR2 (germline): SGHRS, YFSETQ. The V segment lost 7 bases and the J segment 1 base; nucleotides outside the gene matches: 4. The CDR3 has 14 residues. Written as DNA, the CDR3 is TGCGCCAGCCGGACAGGGGGCGATTCCTACGAGCAGTACTTC. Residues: CASRTGGDSYEQYF.

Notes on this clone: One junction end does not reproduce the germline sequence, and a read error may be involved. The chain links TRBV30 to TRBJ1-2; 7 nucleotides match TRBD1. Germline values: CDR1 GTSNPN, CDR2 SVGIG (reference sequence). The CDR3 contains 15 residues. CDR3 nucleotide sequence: TGTGCCTGGAGCACGGGCCACAGGGGCTACAGGGGCTACCCCTTC. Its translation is CAWSTGHRGYRGYPF.

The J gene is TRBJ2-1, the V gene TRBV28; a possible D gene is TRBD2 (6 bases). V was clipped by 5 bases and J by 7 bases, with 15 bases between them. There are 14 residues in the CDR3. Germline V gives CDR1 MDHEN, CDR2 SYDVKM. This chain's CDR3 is CASSAVGGKNEQFF. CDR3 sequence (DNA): TGTGCCAGCAGTGCCGTCGGGGGTAAGAATGAGCAGTTCTTC. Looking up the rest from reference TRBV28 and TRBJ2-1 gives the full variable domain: DVKVTQSSRYLVKRTGEKVFLECVQDMDHENMFWYRQDPGLGLRLIYFSYDVKMKEKGDIPEGYSVSREKKERFSLILESASTNQTSMYLCASSAVGGKNEQFFGPGTRLTVL.

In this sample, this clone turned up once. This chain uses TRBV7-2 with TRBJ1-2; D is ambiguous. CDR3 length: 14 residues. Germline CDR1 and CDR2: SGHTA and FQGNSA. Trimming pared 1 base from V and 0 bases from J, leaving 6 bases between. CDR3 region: CASSLGTANYGYTF. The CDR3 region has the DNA TGTGCCAGCAGCTTAGGCACAGCTAACTATGGCTACACCTTC. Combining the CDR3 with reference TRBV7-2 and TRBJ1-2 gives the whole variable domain GAGVSQSPSNKVTEKGKDVELRCDPISGHTALYWYRQSLGQGLEFLIYFQGNSAPDKSGLPSDRFSAERTGGSVSTLTIQRTQQEDSAVYLCASSLGTANYGYTFGSGTRLTVV.

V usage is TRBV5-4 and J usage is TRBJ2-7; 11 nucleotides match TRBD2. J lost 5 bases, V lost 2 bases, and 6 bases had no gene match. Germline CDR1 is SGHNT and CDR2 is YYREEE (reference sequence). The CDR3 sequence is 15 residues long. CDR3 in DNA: TGTGCCAGCAGCTTTACGACTAGCGGGAATAACGAGCAGTACTTC. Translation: CASSFTTSGNNEQYF.

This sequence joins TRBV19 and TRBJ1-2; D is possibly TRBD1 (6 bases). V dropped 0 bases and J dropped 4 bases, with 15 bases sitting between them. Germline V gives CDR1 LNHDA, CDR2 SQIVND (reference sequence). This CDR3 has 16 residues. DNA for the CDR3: TGTGCCAGTAGTATAGATCCACAGGGATACGTCTATGGCTACACCTTC. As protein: CASSIDPQGYVYGYTF.

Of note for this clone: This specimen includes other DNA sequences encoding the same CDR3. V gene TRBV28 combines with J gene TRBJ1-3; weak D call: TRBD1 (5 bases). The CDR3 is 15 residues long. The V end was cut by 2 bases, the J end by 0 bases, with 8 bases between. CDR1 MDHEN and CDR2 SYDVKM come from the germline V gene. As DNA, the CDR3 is TGTGCCAGCAGTTTAGGACAAAGCTCTGGAAACACCATATATTTT. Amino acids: CASSLGQSSGNTIYF.